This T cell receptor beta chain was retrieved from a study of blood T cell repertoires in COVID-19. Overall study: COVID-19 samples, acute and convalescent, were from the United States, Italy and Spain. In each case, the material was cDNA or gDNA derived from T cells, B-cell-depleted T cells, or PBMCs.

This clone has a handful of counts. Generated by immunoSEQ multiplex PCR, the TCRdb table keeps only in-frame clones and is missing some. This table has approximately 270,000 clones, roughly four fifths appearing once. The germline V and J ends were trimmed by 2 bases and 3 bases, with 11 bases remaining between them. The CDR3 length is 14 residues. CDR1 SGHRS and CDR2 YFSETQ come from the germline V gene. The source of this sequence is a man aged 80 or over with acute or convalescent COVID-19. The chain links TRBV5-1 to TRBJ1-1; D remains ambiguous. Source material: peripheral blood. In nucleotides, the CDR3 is TGCGCCAGCAGCTTTGACACGCAAGACACTGAAGCTTTCTTT. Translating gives CASSFDTQDTEAFF.